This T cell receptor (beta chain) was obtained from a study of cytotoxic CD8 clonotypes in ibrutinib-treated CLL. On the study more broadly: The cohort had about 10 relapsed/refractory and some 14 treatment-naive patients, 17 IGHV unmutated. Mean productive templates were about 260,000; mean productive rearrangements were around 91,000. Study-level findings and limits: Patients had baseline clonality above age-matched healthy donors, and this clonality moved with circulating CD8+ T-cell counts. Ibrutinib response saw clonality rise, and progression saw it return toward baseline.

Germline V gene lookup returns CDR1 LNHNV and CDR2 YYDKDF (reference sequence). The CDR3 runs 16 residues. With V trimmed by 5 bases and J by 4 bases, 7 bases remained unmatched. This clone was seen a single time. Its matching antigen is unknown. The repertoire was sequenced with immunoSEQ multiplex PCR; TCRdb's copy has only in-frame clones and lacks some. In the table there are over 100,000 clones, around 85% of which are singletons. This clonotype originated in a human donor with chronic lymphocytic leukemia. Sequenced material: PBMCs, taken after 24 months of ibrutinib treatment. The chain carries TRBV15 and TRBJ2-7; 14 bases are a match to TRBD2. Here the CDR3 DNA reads TGTGCCACCAGCGTCTCCGGGACTAGCGGGGGTTACGAGCAGTACTTC. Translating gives CATSVSGTSGGYEQYF.